The 5 T cell receptor beta chains given below trace back to one sample, sequenced in a study of blood T cell repertoires in COVID-19. The assay was immunoSEQ multiplex PCR, and TCRdb's table has in-frame clones only and misses some. This table holds about 230,000 clones, about 88% found once. The sequenced material came from peripheral blood. Receptor source: a man aged 35 to 55 with acute or convalescent COVID-19.

The rearrangement links TRBV7-3 to TRBJ2-7, with D unclear. The V gene lost 0 bases and the J gene lost 0 bases, with 6 bases spanning the gap. CDR3 length: 14 amino acids. Germline-derived CDR1 and CDR2 are SGHTA and FQGTGA. CDR3 coding DNA: TGTGCCAGCAGCTTAACGTACGGCTCCTACGAGCAGTACTTC. Its translation: CASSLTYGSYEQYF. The full variable domain, with the rest looked up from reference TRBV7-3 and TRBJ2-7, is GAGVSQTPSNKVTEKGKYVELRCDPISGHTALYWYRQSLGQGPEFLIYFQGTGAADDSGLPNDRFFAVRPEGSVSTLKIQRTERGDSAVYLCASSLTYGSYEQYFGPGTRLTVT.

V is TRBV18 and J is TRBJ1-4; D is uncertain. Germline-derived CDR1 and CDR2 are KGHSH and LQKENI. V was pared by 2 bases and J by 8 bases, with 9 bases between. CDR3 length equals 13 residues. The CDR3 sequence is CASSPITAEKLFF. CDR3 nucleotides: TGTGCCAGCTCACCAATAACAGCCGAAAAACTGTTTTTT. Full variable domain (outside the CDR3, taken from reference TRBV18 and TRBJ1-4): NAGVMQNPRHLVRRRGQEARLRCSPMKGHSHVYWYRQLPEEGLKFMVYLQKENIIDESGMPKERFSAEFPKEGPSILRIQQVVRGDSAAYFCASSPITAEKLFFGSGTQLSVL.

The chain employs TRBV19 and TRBJ2-1; perhaps TRBD1 as D (6 bases). Trimming removed 5 bases from V and 2 bases from J, with 10 bases in between. This CDR3 region has 14 residues. Germline loops: CDR1 LNHDA, CDR2 SQIVND (reference sequence). The CDR3: CASSVGQPYNEQFF. DNA of the CDR3: TGTGCCAGTAGTGTGGGACAACCCTACAATGAGCAGTTCTTC.

The J gene is TRBJ1-2, the V gene TRBV30; D call uncertain. The CDR3 covers 11 residues. Germline assignment: CDR1 GTSNPN and CDR2 SVGIG (reference sequence). Trimming shortened V by 0 bases and J by 14 bases, and 13 bases separated the two germline ends. The DNA for the CDR3 is TGTGCCTGGAGTGTAAGGTCCGGAGAAACCTTC. It encodes CAWSVRSGETF.

The chain has TRBV4-2 and TRBJ2-3, with 8 bases lining up with TRBD2. Germline V gives CDR1 LGHNA, CDR2 YNFKEQ. V lost 1 base to trimming and J lost 6 bases; unmatched junction nucleotides: 15. The CDR3 runs 18 residues. The CDR3: CASSQAGGWTPGGDTQYF. CDR3 bases: TGTGCCAGCAGCCAAGCCGGCGGGTGGACTCCGGGGGGGGATACGCAGTATTTT.